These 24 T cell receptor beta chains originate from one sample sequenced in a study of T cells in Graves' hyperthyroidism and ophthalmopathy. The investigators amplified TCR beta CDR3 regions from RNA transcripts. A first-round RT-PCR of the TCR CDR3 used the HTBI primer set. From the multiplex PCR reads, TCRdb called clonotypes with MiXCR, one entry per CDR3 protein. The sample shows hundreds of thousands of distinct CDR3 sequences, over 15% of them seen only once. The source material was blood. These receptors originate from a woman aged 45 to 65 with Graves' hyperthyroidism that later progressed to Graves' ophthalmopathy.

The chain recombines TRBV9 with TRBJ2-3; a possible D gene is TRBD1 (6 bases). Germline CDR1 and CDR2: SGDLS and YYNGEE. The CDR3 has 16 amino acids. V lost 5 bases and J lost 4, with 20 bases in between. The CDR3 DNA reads TGTGCCAGCAGACCGGGTGGCAGGGGCTTCTCAGATACGCAGTATTTT. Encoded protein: CASRPGGRGFSDTQYF.

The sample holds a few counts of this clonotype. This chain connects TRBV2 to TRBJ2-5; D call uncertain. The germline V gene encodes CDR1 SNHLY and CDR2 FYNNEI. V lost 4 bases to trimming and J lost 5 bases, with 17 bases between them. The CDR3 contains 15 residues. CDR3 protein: CASSVRVGFSETQYF. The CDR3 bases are TGTGCCAGCAGTGTTCGTGTTGGATTCTCGGAGACCCAGTACTTC. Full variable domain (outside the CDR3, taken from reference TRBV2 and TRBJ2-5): EPEVTQTPSHQVTQMGQEVILRCVPISNHLYFYWYRQILGQKVEFLVSFYNNEISEKSEIFDDQFSVERPDGSNFTLKIRSTKLEDSAMYFCASSVRVGFSETQYFGPGTRLLVL.

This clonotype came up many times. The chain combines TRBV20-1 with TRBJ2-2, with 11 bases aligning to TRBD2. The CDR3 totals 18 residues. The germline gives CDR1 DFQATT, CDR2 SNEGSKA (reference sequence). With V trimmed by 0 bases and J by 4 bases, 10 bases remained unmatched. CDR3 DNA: TGCAGTGCTAGAGATCGTTCTACTAGCGGGGGCGGCACCGGGGAGCTGTTTTTT. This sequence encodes CSARDRSTSGGGTGELFF.

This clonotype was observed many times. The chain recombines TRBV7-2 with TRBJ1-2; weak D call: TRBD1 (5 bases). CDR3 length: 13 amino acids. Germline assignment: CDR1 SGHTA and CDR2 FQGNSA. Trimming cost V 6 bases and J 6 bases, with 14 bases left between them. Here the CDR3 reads CASRPKSRDGYTF. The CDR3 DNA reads TGTGCCAGCAGGCCTAAATCCAGGGATGGCTACACCTTC.

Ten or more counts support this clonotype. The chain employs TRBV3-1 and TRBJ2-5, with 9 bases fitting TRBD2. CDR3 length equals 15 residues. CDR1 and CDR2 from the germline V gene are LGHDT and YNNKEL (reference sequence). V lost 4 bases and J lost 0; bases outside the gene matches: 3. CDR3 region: CASSRTSGYQETQYF. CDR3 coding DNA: TGTGCCAGCAGCCGTACTAGCGGGTACCAAGAGACCCAGTACTTC.

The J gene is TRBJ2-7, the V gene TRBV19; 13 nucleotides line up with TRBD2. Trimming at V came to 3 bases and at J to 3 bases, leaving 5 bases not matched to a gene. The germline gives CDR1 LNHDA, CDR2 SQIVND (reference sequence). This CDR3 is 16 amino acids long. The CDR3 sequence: CASSMDGTSGIYEQYF. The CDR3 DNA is TGTGCCAGTAGTATGGATGGGACTAGCGGGATCTACGAGCAGTACTTC.

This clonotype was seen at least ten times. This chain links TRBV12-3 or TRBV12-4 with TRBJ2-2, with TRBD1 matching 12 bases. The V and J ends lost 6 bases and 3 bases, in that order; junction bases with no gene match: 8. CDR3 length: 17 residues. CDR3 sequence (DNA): TGTGCCAGCAGATTTACAGGGACAGGGGGCCACACCGGGGAGCTGTTTTTT. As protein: CASRFTGTGGHTGELFF.

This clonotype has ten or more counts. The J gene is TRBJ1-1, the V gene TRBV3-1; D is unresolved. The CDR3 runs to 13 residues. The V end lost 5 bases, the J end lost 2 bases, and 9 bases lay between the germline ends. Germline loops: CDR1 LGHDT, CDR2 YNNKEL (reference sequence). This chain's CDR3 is CASSVTPNTEAFF. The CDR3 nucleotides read TGTGCCAGCAGCGTGACACCAAACACTGAAGCTTTCTTT.

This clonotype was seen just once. The CDR3 region has the DNA TGTGCCAGCAGTTACTCAGATGGTTGGGGAATGAACACTGAAGCTTTCTTT. Translation: CASSYSDGWGMNTEAFF. The chain uses TRBV6-6 and TRBJ1-1; D gene unclear. V was shortened by 0 bases and J by 0 bases, with 14 bases between the two germline ends. The CDR3 contains 17 residues. Germline loops: CDR1 MNHNY, CDR2 SVGAGI (reference sequence).

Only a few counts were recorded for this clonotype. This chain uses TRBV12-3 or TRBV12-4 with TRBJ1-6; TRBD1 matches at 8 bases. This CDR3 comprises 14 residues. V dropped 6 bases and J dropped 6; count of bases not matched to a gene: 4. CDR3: CASSQGQVNSPLHF. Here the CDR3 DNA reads TGTGCCAGCAGCCAGGGACAGGTTAATTCACCCCTCCACTTT.

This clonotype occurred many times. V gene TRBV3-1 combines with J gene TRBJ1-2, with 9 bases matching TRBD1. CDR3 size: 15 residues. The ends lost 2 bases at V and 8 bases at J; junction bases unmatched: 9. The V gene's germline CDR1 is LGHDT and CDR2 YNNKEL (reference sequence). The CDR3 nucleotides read TGTGCCAGCAGCCAAAGAAGCCGGGACAGGGAGGGCTACACCTTC. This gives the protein CASSQRSRDREGYTF.

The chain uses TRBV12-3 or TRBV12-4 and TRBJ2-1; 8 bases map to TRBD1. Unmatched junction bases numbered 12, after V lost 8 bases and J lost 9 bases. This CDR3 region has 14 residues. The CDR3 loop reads CASLRTGPRGEQFF. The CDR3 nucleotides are TGTGCCAGCCTAAGGACAGGGCCCCGGGGTGAGCAGTTCTTC.

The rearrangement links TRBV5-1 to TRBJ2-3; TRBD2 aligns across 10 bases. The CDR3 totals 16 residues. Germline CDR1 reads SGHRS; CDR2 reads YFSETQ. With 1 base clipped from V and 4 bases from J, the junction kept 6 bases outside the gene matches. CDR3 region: CASSLYPSGGADTQYF. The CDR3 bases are TGCGCCAGCAGCTTGTATCCTAGCGGGGGAGCAGATACGCAGTATTTT.

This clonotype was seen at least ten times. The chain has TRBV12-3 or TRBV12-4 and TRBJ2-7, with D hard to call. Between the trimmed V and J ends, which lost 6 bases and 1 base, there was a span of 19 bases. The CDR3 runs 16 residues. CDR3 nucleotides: TGTGCCAGCAGCCTTGCCCCTCCGGGTGTGTCCTACGAGCAGTACTTC. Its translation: CASSLAPPGVSYEQYF.

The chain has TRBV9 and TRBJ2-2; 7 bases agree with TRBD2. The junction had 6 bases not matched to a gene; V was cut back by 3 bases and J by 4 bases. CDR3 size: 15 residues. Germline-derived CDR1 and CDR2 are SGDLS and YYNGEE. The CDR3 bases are TGTGCCAGCAGCGGACCAGGGAGGGGCACCGGGGAGCTGTTTTTT. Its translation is CASSGPGRGTGELFF.

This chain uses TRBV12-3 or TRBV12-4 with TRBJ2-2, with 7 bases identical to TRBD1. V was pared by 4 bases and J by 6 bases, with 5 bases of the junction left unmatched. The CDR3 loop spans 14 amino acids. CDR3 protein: CASSSITGAGELFF. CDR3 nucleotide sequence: TGTGCCAGCAGTTCGATTACAGGGGCCGGGGAGCTGTTTTTT.

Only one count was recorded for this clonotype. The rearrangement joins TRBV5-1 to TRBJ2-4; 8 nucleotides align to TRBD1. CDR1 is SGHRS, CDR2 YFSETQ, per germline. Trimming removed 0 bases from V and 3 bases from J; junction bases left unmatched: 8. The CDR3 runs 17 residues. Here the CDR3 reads CASSLVLTGVDKNIQYF. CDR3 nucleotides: TGCGCCAGCAGCTTGGTATTGACAGGGGTTGACAAAAACATTCAGTACTTC.

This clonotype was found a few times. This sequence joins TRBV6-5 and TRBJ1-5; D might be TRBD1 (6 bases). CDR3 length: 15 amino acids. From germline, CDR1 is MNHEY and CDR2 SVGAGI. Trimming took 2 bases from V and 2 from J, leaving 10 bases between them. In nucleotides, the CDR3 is TGTGCCAGCAGTTACGGGGGGGGCGGCAATCAGCCCCAGCATTTT. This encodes CASSYGGGGNQPQHF.

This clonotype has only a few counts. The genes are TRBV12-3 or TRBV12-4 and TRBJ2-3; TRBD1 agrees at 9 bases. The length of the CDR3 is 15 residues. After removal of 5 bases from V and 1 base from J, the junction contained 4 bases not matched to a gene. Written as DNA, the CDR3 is TGTGCCAGCAGTAACCGGGACAGGGGCACAGATACGCAGTATTTT. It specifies CASSNRDRGTDTQYF.

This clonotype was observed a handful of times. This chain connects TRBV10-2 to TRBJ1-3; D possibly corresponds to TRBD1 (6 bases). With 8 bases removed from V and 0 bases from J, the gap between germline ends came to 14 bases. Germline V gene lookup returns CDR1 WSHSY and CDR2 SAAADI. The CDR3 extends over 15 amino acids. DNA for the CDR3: TGCGCCAGCCAAAACAGGGAACGCTCTGGAAACACCATATATTTT. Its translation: CASQNRERSGNTIYF.

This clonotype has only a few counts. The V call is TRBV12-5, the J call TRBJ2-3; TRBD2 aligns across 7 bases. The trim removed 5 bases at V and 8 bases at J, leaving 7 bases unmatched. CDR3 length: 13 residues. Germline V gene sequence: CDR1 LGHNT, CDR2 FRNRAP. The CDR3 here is CASGLGLGATQYF. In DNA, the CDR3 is TGTGCTAGTGGTCTTGGACTAGGCGCTACGCAGTATTTT. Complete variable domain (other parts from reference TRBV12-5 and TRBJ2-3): DARVTQTPRHKVTEMGQEVTMRCQPILGHNTVFWYRQTMMQGLELLAYFRNRAPLDDSGMPKDRFSAEMPDATLATLKIQPSEPRDSAVYFCASGLGLGATQYFGPGTRLTVL.

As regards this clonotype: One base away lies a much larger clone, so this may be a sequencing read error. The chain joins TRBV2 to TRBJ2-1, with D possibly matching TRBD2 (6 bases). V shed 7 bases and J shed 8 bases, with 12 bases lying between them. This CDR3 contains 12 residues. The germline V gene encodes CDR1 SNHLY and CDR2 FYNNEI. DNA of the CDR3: TGTGCCAGCAACGGGTCGGGGGATGAGCAGTTCTTC. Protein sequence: CASNGSGDEQFF.

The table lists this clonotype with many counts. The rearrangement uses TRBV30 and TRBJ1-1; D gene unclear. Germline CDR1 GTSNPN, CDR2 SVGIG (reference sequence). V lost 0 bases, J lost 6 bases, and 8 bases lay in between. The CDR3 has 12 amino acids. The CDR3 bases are TGTGCCTGGAGTGTACAGAGCCCTGAAGCTTTCTTT. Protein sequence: CAWSVQSPEAFF.

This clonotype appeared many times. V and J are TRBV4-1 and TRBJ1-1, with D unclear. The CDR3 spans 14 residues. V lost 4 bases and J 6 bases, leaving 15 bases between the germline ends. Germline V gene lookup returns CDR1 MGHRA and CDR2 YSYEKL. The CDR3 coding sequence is TGCGCCAGCAGCCGAGGGCCTCCCGGGGCTGAAGCTTTCTTT. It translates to CASSRGPPGAEAFF.